These T cell receptor beta chains were read from a single sample in a study of blood T cell repertoires in COVID-19. Using immunoSEQ multiplex PCR, the repertoire was profiled, and TCRdb retains in-frame clones only, with some absent. The table has about 180,000 clones, about four fifths seen once. Sequenced sample: peripheral blood. The receptor set was obtained from a man in his late teens or twenties with active or convalescent COVID-19. Both conserved end residues are trimmed from each CDR3.

V gene	J gene	CDR3 protein
TRBV2	TRBJ1-4	ASSGDRVEEKLF
TRBV6-2/TRBV6-3	TRBJ2-1	ASSSGGSLF
TRBV10-3	TRBJ2-5	AISGTQAGETQY
TRBV19	TRBJ1-1	ASIGRGLRGSEAF
TRBV9	TRBJ2-1	ASNSAGAYNEQF
TRBV19	TRBJ2-1	ASSIRDSLSGEQF
TRBV28	TRBJ2-1	ASSFGGGQYNEQF
TRBV19	TRBJ2-2	ASSKGHMNTGELF
TRBV14	TRBJ1-6	ASSLNNSPLH
TRBV6-1	TRBJ1-4	ASSELTGNNEKLF
TRBV5-4	TRBJ2-1	ASSPPPAGGENEQF
TRBV25-1	TRBJ2-7	ASSGQTNGEQY
TRBV13	TRBJ1-4	ASRLLPGQGAPANEKLF
TRBV7-9	TRBJ2-7	ASSLQQPYEQY
TRBV18	TRBJ2-7	ASSPSLAGVYEQY
TRBV6-5	TRBJ1-2	ASSYSGTGGKGYT
TRBV5-6	TRBJ2-2	ASTADYSGELF
TRBV18	TRBJ2-7	ASSPPGLAGVYEQY
TRBV6-5	TRBJ1-2	ASSYSLSRGIYGYT
TRBV13	TRBJ2-1	ASSSGRYNEQF
TRBV19	TRBJ1-2	ASSILGAQGVYGYT
TRBV19	TRBJ1-6	ASRPDSGSPLH
TRBV18	TRBJ2-7	ASSLRTVTTYEQY
TRBV20-1	TRBJ2-5	SASPSGETQY
TRBV10-2	TRBJ1-6	ASSVTGGKSPLH
TRBV6-6	TRBJ2-7	ASTLRTSSYEQY
TRBV7-3	TRBJ2-5	ASSSQGGIETQY